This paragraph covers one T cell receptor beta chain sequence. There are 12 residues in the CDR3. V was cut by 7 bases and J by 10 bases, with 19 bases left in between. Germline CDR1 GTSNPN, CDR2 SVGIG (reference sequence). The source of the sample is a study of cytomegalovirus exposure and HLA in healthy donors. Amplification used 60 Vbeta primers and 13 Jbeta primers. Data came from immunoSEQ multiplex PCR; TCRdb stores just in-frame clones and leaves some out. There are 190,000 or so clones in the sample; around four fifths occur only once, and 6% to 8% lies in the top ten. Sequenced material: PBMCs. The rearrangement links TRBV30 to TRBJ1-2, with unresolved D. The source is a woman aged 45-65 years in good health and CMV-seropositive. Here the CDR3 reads CASGLFYVDYTF. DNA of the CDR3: TGTGCCTCGGGTTTGTTCTATGTTGACTACACCTTC.